This TCR beta chain was observed in a study of a mutant IDH1 vaccine in newly diagnosed glioma. Across the whole study: Standard pretreatment was either radiotherapy, temozolomide, or, for most, radiochemotherapy with temozolomide.

Germline values: CDR1 LGHNA, CDR2 YNFKEQ. CDR3 length: 14 residues. With 2 bases removed from V and 4 bases from J, the gap between germline ends came to 11 bases. Time point noted: week 11, during vaccination. Doses of 300 ug of mutant IDH1 20-mer peptide were given with topical imiquimod. Method: immunoSEQ multiplex PCR; TCRdb's copy keeps in-frame clones and lacks some. The sample consists of around 57,000 clones, 70% to 90% of them appearing once. About this clone itself: Antigen: not known.

The TCR was taken from a man in his forties with glioma. The chain joins TRBV4-2 to TRBJ2-5; a weak D match, TRBD1 (5 bases). Source: PBMCs, taken from a glioma patient whose treatment included an IDH1 peptide vaccine. CDR3 residues: CASSQPTDTETQYF. Here the CDR3 DNA reads TGTGCCAGCAGCCAACCGACGGACACAGAGACCCAGTACTTC.